This T cell receptor beta chain was recorded in a study of T-cell reconstitution after alpha-beta-depleted transplantation in children. Study-level findings and limits: Roughly two months post-transplant, alpha-beta T cells reportedly originated from several hundred graft clones that had expanded. Newly produced T cells mostly accounted for T-cell counts and diversity one year post-transplant. The study traced high day-60 TCRbeta diversity in some patients to surviving recipient T cells and thymic progenitors.

CDR3 length equals 16 residues. V shed 3 bases, J shed 2 bases, and the junction held 7 bases outside the gene matches. The germline gives CDR1 SQVTM, CDR2 ANQGSEA. Unique molecular identifiers were incorporated during preparation of the TCRbeta library. TCRdb re-called the PCR reads with MiXCR, one entry per CDR3 protein. The repertoire holds a few hundred thousand distinct CDR3 sequences, with 25% to 30% as singletons. The sample holds a few counts of this clonotype. The antigen is unknown. The chain links TRBV29-1 to TRBJ1-4, with 9 bases identical to TRBD1. The TCR comes from a boy less than two years old with Wiskott-Aldrich syndrome, due to receive a stem cell transplant. Sequenced material: PBMCs, taken before TCRalphabeta/CD19-depleted stem cell transplant. The CDR3 protein is CSVEGAGTGTNEKLFF. The CDR3 coding sequence is TGCAGCGTTGAGGGTGCCGGGACAGGGACTAATGAAAAACTGTTTTTT.